This T cell receptor beta chain was sequenced in a study of T-cell reconstitution after alpha-beta-depleted transplantation in children. This clonotype has more than one count but fewer than ten. J was trimmed by 6 bases and V by 0 bases; bases with no gene match: 4. The CDR3 is 15 amino acids. CDR1 is SGHRS, CDR2 YFSETQ, per germline. Using unique molecular identifiers, the investigators prepared the TCRbeta library. TCRdb itself ran the PCR reads through MiXCR, one entry per CDR3 protein. The table has a few hundred thousand distinct CDR3 sequences, approximately 10% seen once. This material consisted of PBMCs from the stem cell graft donor, taken from the stem cell graft. This TCR was sampled from a human donor who donated a stem cell graft to a child with acute lymphoblastic leukemia. The chain couples TRBV5-1 to TRBJ2-5; 11 nucleotides agree with TRBD1. CDR3 coding DNA: TGCGCCAGCAGCTTGGGGACAGGGGGCATGAAGACCCAGTACTTC. It codes for CASSLGTGGMKTQYF.